This T cell receptor beta chain was observed in a study of blood T cell repertoires in COVID-19. Study overall: Samples came from the United States, Italy and Spain, spanning acute and convalescent COVID-19. The cDNA or gDNA used as material had been derived from T cells, B-cell-depleted T cells, or PBMCs.

The CDR3 covers 14 residues. Germline loops: CDR1 MDHEN, CDR2 SYDVKM. V was pared by 6 bases and J by 4 bases, with 15 bases between. Original methodology: Nucleated cell counts were estimated from reference gene primer amplification. The table came from immunoSEQ multiplex PCR; TCRdb's copy has only in-frame clones and leaves some out. V, J and clone size derive from that table, while D and trimming were established from the DNA sequence. The repertoire consists of 55,000 to 75,000 clones, with about 87% occurring once and the leading ten covering around 7.4%. The sequencing input was peripheral blood. V is TRBV28 and J is TRBJ1-1; a weak D match, TRBD1 (5 bases). This TCR derives from a human donor with active COVID-19. The donor label of this sample is uncertain. This CDR3 reads CASSLWGGSTEAFF. The CDR3 DNA reads as TGTGCCAGCAGCCTATGGGGCGGGAGCACTGAAGCTTTCTTT.